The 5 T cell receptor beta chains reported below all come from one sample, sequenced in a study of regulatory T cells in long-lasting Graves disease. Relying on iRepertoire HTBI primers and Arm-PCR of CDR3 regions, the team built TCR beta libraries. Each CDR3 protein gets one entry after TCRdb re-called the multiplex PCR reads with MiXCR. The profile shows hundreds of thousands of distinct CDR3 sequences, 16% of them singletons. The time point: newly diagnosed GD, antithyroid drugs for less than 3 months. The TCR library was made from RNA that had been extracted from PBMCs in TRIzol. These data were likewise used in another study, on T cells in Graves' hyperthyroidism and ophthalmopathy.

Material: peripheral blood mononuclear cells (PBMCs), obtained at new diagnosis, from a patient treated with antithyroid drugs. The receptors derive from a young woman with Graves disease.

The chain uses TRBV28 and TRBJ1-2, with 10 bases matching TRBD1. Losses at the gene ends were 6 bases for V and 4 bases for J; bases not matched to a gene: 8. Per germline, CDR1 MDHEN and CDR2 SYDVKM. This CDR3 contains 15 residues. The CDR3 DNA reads TGTGCCAGCAGGGGGGGACAGGGGTCGTTCTATGGCTACACCTTC. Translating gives CASRGGQGSFYGYTF.

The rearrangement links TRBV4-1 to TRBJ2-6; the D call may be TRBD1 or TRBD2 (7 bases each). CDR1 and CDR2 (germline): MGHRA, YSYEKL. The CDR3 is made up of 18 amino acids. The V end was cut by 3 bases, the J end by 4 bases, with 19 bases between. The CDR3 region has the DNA TGCGCCAGCAGCCAGACTCAGGGGGGGGGAGCGGGGGCCAACGTCCTGACTTTC. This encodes CASSQTQGGGAGANVLTF.

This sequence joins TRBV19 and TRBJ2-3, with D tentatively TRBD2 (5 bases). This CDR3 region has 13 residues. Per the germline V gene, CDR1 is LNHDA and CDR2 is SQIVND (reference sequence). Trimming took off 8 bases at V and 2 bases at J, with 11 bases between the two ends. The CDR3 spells CASRTLNTDTQYF. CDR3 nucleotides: TGTGCCAGTCGGACTTTAAACACAGATACGCAGTATTTT.

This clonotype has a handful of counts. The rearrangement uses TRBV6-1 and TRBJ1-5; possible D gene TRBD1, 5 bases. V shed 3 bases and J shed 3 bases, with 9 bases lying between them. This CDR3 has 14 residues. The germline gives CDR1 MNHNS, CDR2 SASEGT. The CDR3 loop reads CASSDQGLNQPQHF. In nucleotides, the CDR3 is TGTGCCAGCAGTGACCAGGGACTCAATCAGCCCCAGCATTTT.

CDR3: CANTENQAGNTIYF. The CDR3 DNA reads TGTGCCAACACCGAAAATCAGGCTGGAAACACCATATATTTT. This chain joins TRBV6-2 or TRBV6-3 and TRBJ1-3, with D unclear. CDR1 is MNHEY and CDR2 is SVGEGT in the germline V gene. The V gene lost 10 bases and the J gene lost 2 bases, with 15 bases spanning the gap. This CDR3 has 14 residues.